This T cell receptor (beta chain) was documented in a study of CDR3 diversity in severe acne. Via MiXCR, TCRdb re-called the PCR reads, giving one row per CDR3 protein. The sample carries more than 80,000 distinct CDR3 sequences, about half recorded once. Germline V gene data show CDR1 as KGHDR and CDR2 as SFDVKD. V lost 4 bases and J lost 0, with 5 bases in between. The CDR3 is 13 amino acids. This clonotype was seen only a few times. The chain uses TRBV24-1 and TRBJ1-1; D is unclear. The TCR was taken from a male donor with severe acne vulgaris. The sequencing input was blood. CDR3 sequence reads: CATSDGLNTEAFF. The CDR3 coding sequence is TGTGCCACCAGTGACGGACTGAACACTGAAGCTTTCTTT.